These 23 T cell receptor beta chains share one sample of origin, sequenced in a study of T cells after posttransplantation cyclophosphamide. Here immunoSEQ multiplex PCR was the method, and the copy in TCRdb shows in-frame clones only, minus some. Singletons are absent from the sample, which has 20,000 to 25,000 clones. The sample taken for sequencing was PBMCs. These TCRs come from a woman aged 55-70 years in good health, CMV-negative, and a related stem cell transplant donor.

The chain joins TRBV4-1 to TRBJ2-5, with D perhaps TRBD2 (6 bases). Germline V gene data show CDR1 as MGHRA and CDR2 as YSYEKL. V dropped 8 bases and J dropped 4 bases, with 14 bases sitting between them. This CDR3 comprises 13 residues. The CDR3 spells CASARPGGETQYF. CDR3 in DNA: TGCGCCAGCGCACGACCCGGGGGAGAGACCCAGTACTTC.

Ten or more counts support this clone. CDR3 loop: CASSIRAGGPNYYYEQYF. The CDR3 DNA follows: TGTGCCAGTAGTATAAGAGCGGGAGGGCCCAACTACTACTACGAGCAGTACTTC. This chain uses TRBV19 with TRBJ2-7; 10 bases agree with TRBD2. The CDR3 extends over 18 amino acids. After removal of 2 bases from V and 3 bases from J, the junction contained 13 bases not matched to a gene. CDR1 and CDR2 (germline): LNHDA, SQIVND (reference sequence). The full variable domain, completed using reference TRBV19 and TRBJ2-7, is DGGITQSPKYLFRKEGQNVTLSCEQNLNHDAMYWYRQDPGQGLRLIYYSQIVNDFQKGDIAEGYSVSREKKESFPLTVTSAQKNPTAFYLCASSIRAGGPNYYYEQYFGPGTRLTVT.

This clone has at least ten counts. The chain has TRBV5-4 and TRBJ2-3; perhaps TRBD2 as D (7 bases). CDR3 size: 16 residues. V was trimmed by 0 bases and J by 3 bases, leaving 14 bases between them. Germline V CDR1 and CDR2: SGHNT, YYREEE (reference sequence). The CDR3 is CASSLVSGRGTDTQYF. CDR3 coding DNA: TGTGCCAGCAGCTTGGTGTCGGGGAGGGGGACAGATACGCAGTATTTT.

This clone was picked up many times. V usage is TRBV5-5 and J usage is TRBJ1-1, with 10 bases identical to TRBD1. V lost 4 bases and J lost 7; bases outside the gene matches: 10. CDR1 and CDR2 from the germline V gene are SGHKS and YYEKEE (reference sequence). The CDR3 sequence is 15 residues long. For the CDR3, the DNA is TGTGCCAGCAGCCTACCGGGACAGGGGCTTCTTGAAGCTTTCTTT. Translation: CASSLPGQGLLEAFF.

This clone was seen ten or more times. The chain couples TRBV9 to TRBJ2-3, with 8 bases identical to TRBD2. V lost 0 bases and J lost 4; bases outside the gene matches: 4. The CDR3 sequence is 15 residues long. CDR1 is SGDLS, CDR2 YYNGEE, per germline. The CDR3 nucleotides are TGTGCCAGCAGCGTAGCGGGAGGGCCGTCAGATACGCAGTATTTT. Translation: CASSVAGGPSDTQYF.

V and J are TRBV28 and TRBJ2-3; 9 nucleotides line up with TRBD2. Trimming removed 4 bases from V and 5 bases from J; junction bases left unmatched: 10. This CDR3 is built from 16 residues. The germline gives CDR1 MDHEN, CDR2 SYDVKM. The CDR3: CASSSIPQREVDTQYF. DNA of the CDR3: TGTGCCAGCAGTTCCATCCCCCAGCGGGAGGTAGATACGCAGTATTTT.

This clone was detected only a few times. The J gene is TRBJ1-5, the V gene TRBV5-4, with TRBD1 matching 9 bases. The trim removed 4 bases at V and 5 bases at J, leaving 7 bases unmatched. CDR1 and CDR2 (germline): SGHNT, YYREEE (reference sequence). The CDR3 is made up of 15 amino acids. The CDR3 DNA follows: TGTGCCAGCAGCGGGACAGGGTCGGGGGATCAGCCCCAGCATTTT. Translation gives CASSGTGSGDQPQHF.

This chain joins TRBV9 and TRBJ2-2, with 7 bases lining up with TRBD2. Germline V gene lookup returns CDR1 SGDLS and CDR2 YYNGEE. The V segment lost 2 bases and the J segment 3 bases; nucleotides outside the gene matches: 4. This CDR3 spans 15 amino acids. The DNA for the CDR3 is TGTGCCAGCAGCGTGGCTAGCGGACACACCGGGGAGCTGTTTTTT. Translation gives CASSVASGHTGELFF.

This clone was counted many times. The V gene is TRBV20-1, the J gene TRBJ1-2; D call uncertain. Germline V gene sequence: CDR1 DFQATT, CDR2 SNEGSKA (reference sequence). This CDR3 region has 11 residues. V was shortened by 5 bases and J by 0 bases, with 4 bases between the two germline ends. CDR3 amino acids: CSALANYGYTF. In nucleotides, the CDR3 is TGCAGTGCTTTAGCTAACTATGGCTACACCTTC.

The chain links TRBV28 to TRBJ1-1, with 7 positions matching TRBD1. The CDR3 extends over 14 amino acids. With V trimmed by 11 bases and J by 4 bases, 13 bases remained unmatched. Germline loops: CDR1 MDHEN, CDR2 SYDVKM. DNA for the CDR3: TGTGCCGCCCTTGGCGGGACAGTATCCACTGAAGCTTTCTTT. As protein: CAALGGTVSTEAFF. Together with reference TRBV28 and TRBJ1-1, the CDR3 gives the full variable domain: DVKVTQSSRYLVKRTGEKVFLECVQDMDHENMFWYRQDPGLGLRLIYFSYDVKMKEKGDIPEGYSVSREKKERFSLILESASTNQTSMYLCAALGGTVSTEAFFGQGTRLTVV.

This clone was detected many times. The chain employs TRBV27 and TRBJ1-5; 7 nucleotides agree with TRBD1. Germline lookup yields CDR1 MNHEY and CDR2 SMNVEV (reference sequence). The CDR3 covers 14 residues. J gave up 4 bases and V 8 bases, and 8 bases lay outside the gene matches. The CDR3: CASARDRLNQPQHF. DNA of the CDR3: TGTGCCAGCGCTCGGGACAGACTAAATCAGCCCCAGCATTTT.

This clone appeared many times. The genes are TRBV5-1 and TRBJ2-5, with 8 bases aligning to TRBD1. The trim removed 6 bases at V and 2 bases at J, leaving 9 bases unmatched. The CDR3 is 15 residues long. Germline values: CDR1 SGHRS, CDR2 YFSETQ. Here the CDR3 reads CASTHAGGPQETQYF. The CDR3 nucleotides read TGCGCCAGCACCCACGCAGGGGGCCCGCAAGAGACCCAGTACTTC. Combining the CDR3 with reference TRBV5-1 and TRBJ2-5 gives the whole variable domain KAGVTQTPRYLIKTRGQQVTLSCSPISGHRSVSWYQQTPGQGLQFLFEYFSETQRNKGNFPGRFSGRQFSNSRSEMNVSTLELGDSALYLCASTHAGGPQETQYFGPGTRLLVL.

This chain joins TRBV9 and TRBJ2-5; possibly TRBD2 for D (6 bases). The CDR3 spans 15 residues. The V and J ends lost 7 bases and 1 base respectively, with 17 bases between them. Germline CDR1 and CDR2: SGDLS and YYNGEE. In DNA, the CDR3 is TGTGCCAGCGGTCTTAGCGGCAAGTTCCAAGAGACCCAGTACTTC. Amino acids: CASGLSGKFQETQYF.

In this sample, this clone turned up many times. The CDR3 reads CAISPPPGGIEAFF. CDR3 DNA: TGTGCCATCAGCCCGCCGCCGGGCGGGATTGAAGCTTTCTTT. The chain carries TRBV10-3 and TRBJ1-1; no clear D gene. The germline V and J ends were trimmed by 6 bases and 7 bases, with 18 bases remaining between them. This CDR3 comprises 14 residues. Germline CDR1 is ENHRY and CDR2 is SYGVKD.

In this sample, this clone turned up many times. The chain joins TRBV6-5 to TRBJ2-7; D possibly corresponds to TRBD2 (5 bases). V was trimmed by 2 bases and J by 4 bases, leaving 9 bases between them. Germline assignment: CDR1 MNHEY and CDR2 SVGAGI. The CDR3 is 13 amino acids. The CDR3 nucleotides are TGTGCCAGCAGTTACGGACGGGAATACGAGCAGTACGTC. It encodes CASSYGREYEQYV.

Ten or more counts support this clone. This chain links TRBV2 with TRBJ1-5; D is uncertain. Germline assignment: CDR1 SNHLY and CDR2 FYNNEI. The V and J ends lost 7 bases and 9 bases respectively, with 13 bases between them. The CDR3 sequence is 12 residues long. The CDR3, as DNA: TGTGCCAGCACCCCTGGAGGGTGGCCCCAGCATTTT. Protein sequence: CASTPGGWPQHF.

This clone occurred many times. The gene calls are TRBV6-1 and TRBJ2-1; 7 bases are shared with TRBD1. Germline assignment: CDR1 MNHNS and CDR2 SASEGT. V trimming: 10 bases; J trimming: 7 bases; junction bases outside the gene matches: 13. The CDR3 totals 14 residues. CDR3 loop: CAILRDSAVNEQFF. The CDR3 DNA reads TGTGCCATTCTCCGGGACAGCGCCGTAAATGAGCAGTTCTTC.

This clone was detected only a few times. The CDR3 region has the DNA TGTGCCAGCAGCCAAGCACCCCTTACTAGCGGTCTCACAGATACGCAGTATTTT. It specifies CASSQAPLTSGLTDTQYF. The J gene is TRBJ2-3, the V gene TRBV4-2, with 8 positions matching TRBD2. The germline V gene has CDR1 LGHNA and CDR2 YNFKEQ. Germline trimming cut 1 base from V and 2 bases from J; bases unmatched to any gene: 11. This CDR3 has 18 residues.

In its sample, this clone was seen many times. The chain uses TRBV28 and TRBJ2-5, with 10 bases aligning to TRBD1. The germline V gene has CDR1 MDHEN and CDR2 SYDVKM. The CDR3 length is 15 residues. V was pared by 6 bases and J by 6 bases, with 10 bases of the junction left unmatched. This chain's CDR3 is CASSQPTGGSKTQYF. The CDR3 DNA is TGTGCCAGCAGCCAACCGACAGGGGGCTCTAAGACCCAGTACTTC.

The table lists this clone with a few counts. This sequence joins TRBV19 and TRBJ2-5, with 9 bases fitting TRBD1. Trimming removed 3 bases from V and 2 bases from J; junction bases left unmatched: 4. CDR3 length: 15 residues. CDR1 and CDR2 from the germline V gene are LNHDA and SQIVND (reference sequence). The CDR3 protein is CASSIGTGTQETQYF. The CDR3 DNA sequence: TGTGCCAGTAGTATTGGGACAGGGACTCAAGAGACCCAGTACTTC.

This clone was recorded at least ten times. Written as DNA, the CDR3 is TGTGCCAGTAGTATACGGACAGGGCAGAGCAATCAGCCCCAGCATTTT. Protein sequence: CASSIRTGQSNQPQHF. The rearrangement joins TRBV19 to TRBJ1-5, with 8 bases matching TRBD1. Germline lookup yields CDR1 LNHDA and CDR2 SQIVND (reference sequence). This CDR3 spans 16 amino acids. The V segment lost 2 bases and the J segment 1 base; nucleotides outside the gene matches: 4.

This clone was recorded many times. The rearrangement links TRBV7-9 to TRBJ2-3; 9 bases agree with TRBD2. Trimming removed 5 bases from V and 0 bases from J; junction bases left unmatched: 15. CDR1 and CDR2 from the germline V gene are SEHNR and FQNEAQ (reference sequence). The CDR3 is 19 residues long. CDR3 sequence reads: CASSRRGASGDPSTDTQYF. The CDR3 DNA reads as TGTGCCAGCAGCCGCCGAGGGGCTAGCGGGGACCCTAGCACAGATACGCAGTATTTT.

Ten or more counts support this clone. This chain connects TRBV2 to TRBJ1-1; weak D call: TRBD1 (6 bases). The germline V and J ends were trimmed by 3 bases and 4 bases, with 12 bases remaining between them. The CDR3 length is 14 residues. Germline V CDR1 and CDR2: SNHLY, FYNNEI. The CDR3 DNA is TGTGCCAGCAGTGAGGGGGGGCCCCCCACTGAAGCTTTCTTT. Its protein product is CASSEGGPPTEAFF.